The clone carrying this T cell receptor (beta chain) appeared a single time. What it recognizes is unknown. This entry is derived from a study of T cell responses to AZD1222 COVID-19 vaccine. Using immunoSEQ multiplex PCR, the repertoire was profiled, and TCRdb retains in-frame clones only, with some absent. The sample shows some 170,000 clones, 75% to 90% of them seen only once. Trimming removed 5 bases at V and 0 bases at J, with 11 bases between. This CDR3 contains 15 residues. Germline CDR1 and CDR2: LNHDA and SQIVND (reference sequence). General study points: After the peak T cell response, and only then, were repertoires sampled. Donors in the cohort were predominantly white British and more often female, and clonal diversity was possibly underestimated. When two AZD1222 doses had been given, Spike-specific TCR breadth and depth rose.

The clonotype was recovered from an adult who received the MenACWY meningococcal vaccine as a control. This specimen consisted of peripheral blood, obtained 28 days after the second dose of the MenACWY control vaccine. The J gene is TRBJ1-3, the V gene TRBV19, with a tentative D call TRBD1 (5 bases). This CDR3 reads CASSWGRSSGNTIYF. As DNA, the CDR3 is TGTGCCAGTAGTTGGGGCAGATCCTCTGGAAACACCATATATTTT.